The rows below give T cell receptor beta chains drawn from one sample of a study of blood T cell repertoires in COVID-19. The table came from immunoSEQ multiplex PCR; TCRdb's copy has only in-frame clones and leaves some out. This table holds 120,000 or so clones, 70% to 90% found once. Sample: peripheral blood. These receptors were collected from a human donor in a cohort sampled during active COVID-19. Each CDR3 is given with its conserved first and last residue. The order of the fields is V gene, J gene, D gene, CDR3 protein, CDR3 DNA. A D gene is named only where the DNA matches it firmly.

TRBV19,TRBJ1-1,.,CASSGAGPNTEAFF,TGTGCCAGTAGTGGTGCGGGGCCCAACACTGAAGCTTTCTTT
TRBV3-1/TRBV3-2,TRBJ1-6,.,CASSQANRWDSPLHF,TGTGCCAGCAGCCAAGCGAACAGGTGGGATTCACCCCTCCACTTT
TRBV7-9,TRBJ2-7,TRBD1,CASSFSGTAYEQYF,TGTGCCAGCAGCTTCAGTGGGACAGCTTACGAGCAGTACTTC
TRBV3-1/TRBV3-2,TRBJ2-2,TRBD2,CASSQGLAGSGELFF,TGTGCCAGCAGCCAGGGACTAGCGGGTTCCGGGGAGCTGTTTTTT
TRBV12-5,TRBJ2-1,.,CASGWGEVAYNEQFF,TGTGCTAGTGGTTGGGGGGAGGTTGCCTACAATGAGCAGTTCTTC
TRBV7-2,TRBJ1-2,TRBD1,CASSLDFRGERGYTF,TGTGCCAGCAGCTTAGATTTCAGGGGGGAGCGGGGCTACACCTTC
TRBV5-4,TRBJ2-3,.,CATAGQSTDTQYF,TGTGCCACCGCAGGGCAAAGCACAGATACGCAGTATTTT
TRBV5-4,TRBJ2-3,TRBD2,CASSPYSGRAHTDTQYF,TGTGCCAGCAGCCCGTATAGCGGGAGGGCCCACACAGATACGCAGTATTTT
TRBV7-9,TRBJ2-1,.,CASRSGNEQFF,TGTGCCAGCCGGTCGGGCAATGAGCAGTTCTTC
TRBV5-1,TRBJ1-4,.,CASSLPQNEKLFF,TGCGCCAGCAGCTTGCCACAGAATGAAAAACTGTTTTTT
TRBV15,TRBJ2-3,.,CATSRAGALTDTQYF,TGTGCCACCAGCAGAGCGGGAGCTTTAACAGATACGCAGTATTTT
TRBV5-5,TRBJ2-5,.,CASNYVGSSLETQYF,TGTGCCAGCAACTACGTTGGCTCCTCGCTAGAGACCCAGTACTTC
TRBV6-5,TRBJ2-3,TRBD1,CASSYSRGRGPDTQYF,TGTGCCAGCAGTTACTCGAGGGGGCGCGGACCAGATACGCAGTATTTT
TRBV6-1,TRBJ2-5,.,CASSEKGAGETQYF,TGTGCCAGCAGTGAAAAAGGCGCGGGGGAGACCCAGTACTTC
TRBV19,TRBJ2-1,.,CASSAVQASSYNEQFF,TGTGCCAGTAGTGCCGTTCAAGCGAGCTCCTACAATGAGCAGTTCTTC
TRBV5-1,TRBJ2-1,TRBD2,CASSFGLAGEGGNEQFF,TGCGCCAGCAGCTTCGGACTAGCGGGAGAGGGTGGTAATGAGCAGTTCTTC
TRBV20-1,TRBJ1-2,.,CSAQRNYGYTF,TGCAGTGCCCAGCGTAACTATGGCTACACCTTC
TRBV7-9,TRBJ2-2,.,CASSLTANTGELFF,TGTGCCAGCAGCTTGACAGCGAACACCGGGGAGCTGTTTTTT
TRBV19,TRBJ1-1,TRBD1,CASSLRTGLPEAFF,TGTGCCAGTAGTCTACGGACAGGGTTACCTGAAGCTTTCTTT
TRBV13,TRBJ2-1,.,CASSLAGAYNEQFF,TGTGCCAGCAGCTTAGCGGGAGCCTATAATGAGCAGTTCTTC
TRBV25-1,TRBJ2-1,TRBD2,CASSHGLAGYNEQFF,TGTGCCAGCAGCCACGGACTAGCGGGCTACAATGAGCAGTTCTTC
TRBV2,TRBJ2-2,TRBD1,CASSDRGPSTGELFF,TGTGCCAGCAGTGACAGGGGGCCGAGCACCGGGGAGCTGTTTTTT
TRBV13,TRBJ2-3,TRBD2,CASSGLAGVTDTQYF,TGTGCCAGCAGTGGACTAGCGGGGGTTACAGATACGCAGTATTTT
TRBV6-6,TRBJ1-5,.,CASRSGAPSNQPQHF,TGTGCCAGCAGATCAGGGGCTCCTAGCAATCAGCCCCAGCATTTT
TRBV5-5,TRBJ1-5,.,CASSPQGYSNQPQHF,TGTGCCAGCAGCCCACAGGGTTATAGCAATCAGCCCCAGCATTTT
TRBV28,TRBJ2-1,.,CASSGGPPKQFF,TGTGCCAGCAGTGGAGGTCCCCCGAAGCAGTTCTTC
TRBV10-3,TRBJ2-3,.,CAISEQLGPGDTQYF,TGTGCCATCAGTGAGCAGTTGGGGCCAGGAGATACGCAGTATTTT
TRBV10-3,TRBJ1-2,.,CALTAGEGYGYTF,TGTGCCCTCACAGCGGGTGAAGGCTATGGCTACACCTTC
TRBV9,TRBJ2-3,TRBD2,CASRGLAGEDTQYF,TGTGCCAGCAGAGGACTAGCGGGGGAAGATACGCAGTATTTT
TRBV10-3,TRBJ2-1,TRBD2,CAIRAGGMRSYNEQFF,TGTGCCATCAGGGCGGGAGGGATGAGGTCCTACAATGAGCAGTTCTTC
TRBV6-5,TRBJ1-5,.,CASSYAPGGQPQHF,TGTGCCAGCAGTTACGCCCCAGGTGGTCAGCCCCAGCATTTT
TRBV5-1,TRBJ2-4,TRBD2,CASSLNKWEAGGPSKNIQYF,TGCGCCAGCAGCTTGAATAAATGGGAAGCGGGGGGGCCGTCCAAAAACATTCAGTACTTC
TRBV29-1,TRBJ1-1,.,CSVVWGGTEAFF,TGCAGCGTTGTATGGGGGGGGACTGAAGCTTTCTTT
TRBV10-1,TRBJ2-3,.,CASSDGRPDTDTQYF,TGCGCCAGCAGTGATGGGCGACCTGACACAGATACGCAGTATTTT
TRBV6-5,TRBJ2-3,TRBD2,CATRGLVGTDTQYF,TGTGCCACCAGGGGACTAGTCGGCACAGATACGCAGTATTTT
TRBV6-5,TRBJ2-2,.,CASTRLPQNTGELFF,TGTGCCAGCACCAGACTCCCACAGAACACCGGGGAGCTGTTTTTT
TRBV5-6,TRBJ2-5,TRBD2,CASSLVSGGRETQYF,TGTGCCAGCAGCTTGGTCTCGGGGGGGCGGGAGACCCAGTACTTC
TRBV19,TRBJ1-6,.,CASTARGPMVF,TGTGCCAGTACCGCTCGCGGGCCGATGGTCTTT
TRBV28,TRBJ2-7,TRBD2,CASSGGTSGRREQYF,TGTGCCAGCAGTGGGGGGACTAGCGGGAGACGCGAGCAGTACTTC
TRBV28,TRBJ2-7,.,CASSLGGGPTYEQYF,TGTGCCAGCAGTTTAGGGGGGGGCCCTACCTACGAGCAGTACTTC
TRBV13,TRBJ2-1,.,CASSLGGQVRALQFF,TGTGCCAGCAGCTTAGGGGGCCAGGTCCGAGCCCTGCAGTTCTTC
TRBV5-1,TRBJ2-3,TRBD1,CASARIRDREADTQYF,TGCGCCAGCGCGAGAATCCGGGACAGGGAGGCAGATACGCAGTATTTT
TRBV11-2,TRBJ2-3,TRBD2,CASSFRLAGASDTQYF,TGTGCCAGCAGCTTCCGACTAGCGGGAGCCTCAGATACGCAGTATTTT
TRBV18,TRBJ1-3,.,CASSPGPRDTIYF,TGTGCCAGCTCACCAGGTCCCCGGGACACCATATATTTT
TRBV12-3/TRBV12-4,TRBJ1-1,.,CASSPTGPEAFF,TGTGCCAGCAGTCCGACAGGCCCTGAAGCTTTCTTT
TRBV5-1,TRBJ2-1,.,CASSLDLALSSYNEQFF,TGCGCCAGCAGCTTGGACCTAGCGCTAAGCTCCTACAATGAGCAGTTCTTC